These 31 T cell receptor beta chains were all obtained from the same sample, sequenced in a study of blood T cell repertoires in COVID-19. The table came from immunoSEQ multiplex PCR; TCRdb's copy has only in-frame clones and leaves some out. The table has fewer than 200,000 clones, approximately 87% seen once. The sample consisted of peripheral blood. These receptors were obtained from a man aged 65 to 85 with active or convalescent COVID-19.

The V and J genes are TRBV11-2 and TRBJ2-1; D perhaps matches TRBD2 (5 bases). This CDR3 region has 16 residues. Germline loops: CDR1 SGHAT, CDR2 FQNNGV. V was cut by 3 bases and J by 2 bases, with 14 bases left in between. The CDR3 DNA sequence: TGTGCCAGCAGCTTTTCATACGGAGGCGCCTACAATGAGCAGTTCTTC. Translating gives CASSFSYGGAYNEQFF. Combining the CDR3 with reference TRBV11-2 and TRBJ2-1 gives the whole variable domain EAGVAQSPRYKIIEKRQSVAFWCNPISGHATLYWYQQILGQGPKLLIQFQNNGVVDDSQLPKDRFSAERLKGVDSTLKIQPAKLEDSAVYLCASSFSYGGAYNEQFFGPGTRLTVL.

The chain has TRBV19 and TRBJ2-7; D is ambiguous. The CDR3 has 14 residues. Germline loops: CDR1 LNHDA, CDR2 SQIVND (reference sequence). V lost 6 bases and J lost 2, with 14 bases in between. This CDR3 reads CASRSSQATYEQYF. The CDR3 coding sequence is TGTGCCAGTAGAAGCTCTCAGGCTACCTACGAGCAGTACTTC.

J is TRBJ1-5 and V is TRBV5-6; D may be TRBD1 (5 bases). Per the germline V gene, CDR1 is SGHDT and CDR2 is YYEEEE. Trimming left V 5 bases short and J 3 bases short, with 12 bases between. This CDR3 spans 14 amino acids. The CDR3 region is CASSFQGLNQPQHF. CDR3 DNA: TGTGCCAGCAGTTTTCAGGGCCTCAATCAGCCCCAGCATTTT.

The CDR3 sequence: CASTTGGEGPQHF. CDR3 coding DNA: TGTGCCAGCACAACAGGAGGGGAGGGACCCCAGCATTTT. V usage is TRBV28 and J usage is TRBJ1-5, with a tentative D call TRBD1 (5 bases). The CDR3 spans 13 residues. The V gene's germline CDR1 is MDHEN and CDR2 SYDVKM. Trimming removed 7 bases from V and 10 bases from J, with 17 bases in between. Drawing the rest from reference TRBV28 and TRBJ1-5, the complete variable domain is DVKVTQSSRYLVKRTGEKVFLECVQDMDHENMFWYRQDPGLGLRLIYFSYDVKMKEKGDIPEGYSVSREKKERFSLILESASTNQTSMYLCASTTGGEGPQHFGDGTRLSIL.

This clone was observed a single time. The gene calls are TRBV5-8 and TRBJ2-1, with 7 bases lining up with TRBD1. This CDR3 comprises 15 residues. Germline CDR1 SGHTS, CDR2 YDEGEE. The trim removed 0 bases at V and 4 bases at J, leaving 4 bases unmatched. CDR3 loop: CASSLDRGQYNEQFF. The CDR3 coding sequence is TGTGCCAGCAGCTTGGACAGGGGACAGTACAATGAGCAGTTCTTC.

V is TRBV6-2 or TRBV6-3 and J is TRBJ1-4; 7 bases map to TRBD1. This CDR3 spans 14 amino acids. Germline CDR1 MNHEY, CDR2 SVGEGT. With V trimmed by 5 bases and J by 7 bases, 7 bases remained unmatched. The DNA of the CDR3 is TGTGCCAGCAGTGACGGCGACAGGGTTGAAAAACTGTTTTTT. This sequence encodes CASSDGDRVEKLFF.

The chain employs TRBV9 and TRBJ2-2, with 8 bases matching TRBD1. The CDR3 has 19 residues. Per germline, CDR1 SGDLS and CDR2 YYNGEE. Trimming at V came to 4 bases and at J to 0 bases, leaving 14 bases not matched to a gene. The CDR3 DNA is TGTGCCAGCAGCACGCGGTACTCCGGGACAGGATCGAACACCGGGGAGCTGTTTTTT. Its protein product is CASSTRYSGTGSNTGELFF. The full variable domain, with the rest looked up from reference TRBV9 and TRBJ2-2, is DSGVTQTPKHLITATGQRVTLRCSPRSGDLSVYWYQQSLDQGLQFLIQYYNGEERAKGNILERFSAQQFPDLHSELNLSSLELGDSALYFCASSTRYSGTGSNTGELFFGEGSRLTVL.

The rearrangement links TRBV7-9 to TRBJ2-1; D remains unclear. The CDR3 contains 12 residues. V was cut by 1 base and J by 6 bases, with 4 bases left in between. From germline, CDR1 is SEHNR and CDR2 FQNEAQ (reference sequence). CDR3 sequence: CASSLGVNEQFF. The CDR3 DNA sequence: TGTGCCAGCAGCTTAGGAGTCAATGAGCAGTTCTTC.

This chain connects TRBV10-2 to TRBJ1-1, with D perhaps matching TRBD1 (6 bases). V lost 1 base to trimming and J lost 3 bases, with 12 bases between them. CDR1 is WSHSY and CDR2 is SAAADI in the germline V gene. CDR3 length: 15 amino acids. In nucleotides, the CDR3 is TGCGCCAGCAGTGAGTGGGGGGGCGACGACACTGAAGCTTTCTTT. Residues: CASSEWGGDDTEAFF.

The chain carries TRBV28 and TRBJ2-7; TRBD2 is a possible D gene (6 bases). Germline V lookup: CDR1 MDHEN, CDR2 SYDVKM. CDR3 length equals 14 residues. V gave up 1 base and J gave up 4 bases, with 11 bases separating them. CDR3: CASSLFRRVYEQYF. The CDR3, as DNA: TGTGCCAGCAGTTTATTCAGGAGGGTATACGAGCAGTACTTC.

The gene calls are TRBV12-3 or TRBV12-4 and TRBJ1-2; unclear D gene. V was pared by 4 bases and J by 5 bases, with 11 bases between. The CDR3 totals 13 residues. The CDR3 loop is CASSSGLWYGYTF. CDR3 nucleotides: TGTGCCAGCAGTTCCGGACTATGGTATGGCTACACCTTC.

The chain uses TRBV11-2 and TRBJ1-5; no clear D gene. V was clipped by 3 bases and J by 5 bases, with 11 bases between them. The germline V gene encodes CDR1 SGHAT and CDR2 FQNNGV. The CDR3 is made up of 14 amino acids. The CDR3 DNA follows: TGTGCCAGCAGCTTTTTGGGAGGCGATCAGCCCCAGCATTTT. The encoded protein is CASSFLGGDQPQHF.

This chain links TRBV25-1 with TRBJ2-1, with 8 bases lining up with TRBD2. The CDR3 is 15 amino acids. Trimming cost V 4 bases and J 7 bases; bases outside gene matches: 9. Germline V gives CDR1 MGHDK, CDR2 SYGVNS. In DNA form, the CDR3 reads TGTGCCAGCAGTGGAAGACTAGCGTCTTTGAATGAGCAGTTCTTC. Translation: CASSGRLASLNEQFF.

The rearrangement links TRBV5-1 to TRBJ2-6; TRBD1 agrees at 7 bases. The germline V gene has CDR1 SGHRS and CDR2 YFSETQ. V was pared by 2 bases and J by 0 bases, with 11 bases of the junction left unmatched. This CDR3 region has 19 residues. The CDR3 coding sequence is TGCGCCAGCAGCTTTGGGGACAGAGAAACGACCTCTGGGGCCAACGTCCTGACTTTC. Protein product: CASSFGDRETTSGANVLTF. The whole variable domain, filled in from reference TRBV5-1 and TRBJ2-6, reads KAGVTQTPRYLIKTRGQQVTLSCSPISGHRSVSWYQQTPGQGLQFLFEYFSETQRNKGNFPGRFSGRQFSNSRSEMNVSTLELGDSALYLCASSFGDRETTSGANVLTFGAGSRLTVL.

This clone was picked up one time. The chain uses TRBV20-1 and TRBJ2-7, with D possibly being TRBD1 (5 bases). CDR1 and CDR2 from the germline V gene are DFQATT and SNEGSKA (reference sequence). V shed 3 bases and J shed 1 base, with 13 bases lying between them. This CDR3 spans 14 amino acids. CDR3 nucleotides: TGCAGTGCTAGTTACCTCGGACAATCCTACGAGCAGTACTTC. Translating it yields CSASYLGQSYEQYF.

The gene calls are TRBV29-1 and TRBJ1-4, with TRBD1 identical over 7 bases. The CDR3 has 12 residues. From germline, CDR1 is SQVTM and CDR2 ANQGSEA. V trimming: 8 bases; J trimming: 6 bases; junction bases outside the gene matches: 6. The CDR3: CSSRDSDEKLFF. The CDR3 nucleotides are TGCAGCTCGAGGGACAGCGATGAAAAACTGTTTTTT. Based on the CDR3 plus reference TRBV29-1 and TRBJ1-4, the full variable domain is SAVISQKPSRDICQRGTSLTIQCQVDSQVTMMFWYRQQPGQSLTLIATANQGSEATYESGFVIDKFPISRPNLTFSTLTVSNMSPEDSSIYLCSSRDSDEKLFFGSGTQLSVL.

Comment on this clone: One end of the junction fails to match germline, which may point to a read error. This chain joins TRBV7-2 and TRBJ2-1, with 8 bases fitting TRBD2. The CDR3 extends over 15 amino acids. Germline lookup yields CDR1 SGHTA and CDR2 FQGNSA. CDR3 nucleotide sequence: TGTGCCGGCAGCTTAGCGGGGAGCTCCTACAATGAGCAGTTCTTC. This encodes CAGSLAGSSYNEQFF.

The chain joins TRBV19 to TRBJ1-5; no reliable D call. Trimming took off 5 bases at V and 4 bases at J, with 6 bases between the two ends. The CDR3 loop spans 12 amino acids. The germline V gene encodes CDR1 LNHDA and CDR2 SQIVND (reference sequence). CDR3 bases: TGTGCCAGTAGTCCTAGGAATCAGCCCCAGCATTTT. Protein sequence: CASSPRNQPQHF.

The genes are TRBV9 and TRBJ1-4, with a weak D call TRBD1 (5 bases). V lost 4 bases and J lost 4, with 11 bases in between. CDR1 SGDLS and CDR2 YYNGEE come from the germline V gene. There are 14 residues in the CDR3. CDR3 loop: CASSSSDSNEKLFF. DNA of the CDR3: TGTGCCAGCAGCTCGTCCGACAGTAATGAAAAACTGTTTTTT. Complete variable domain (other parts from reference TRBV9 and TRBJ1-4): DSGVTQTPKHLITATGQRVTLRCSPRSGDLSVYWYQQSLDQGLQFLIQYYNGEERAKGNILERFSAQQFPDLHSELNLSSLELGDSALYFCASSSSDSNEKLFFGSGTQLSVL.

This chain joins TRBV9 and TRBJ2-2, with 8 bases lining up with TRBD1. This CDR3 has 13 residues. Germline assignment: CDR1 SGDLS and CDR2 YYNGEE. The J segment lost 6 bases and the V segment lost 4 bases, leaving 2 bases of the junction unmatched. The CDR3: CASSKQGAGELFF. The CDR3 bases are TGTGCCAGCAGCAAACAGGGGGCCGGGGAGCTGTTTTTT.

V is TRBV7-2 and J is TRBJ2-7, with 7 bases matching TRBD1. V was pared by 2 bases and J by 0 bases, with 4 bases of the junction left unmatched. CDR1 is SGHTA, CDR2 FQGNSA, per germline. The CDR3 is 15 amino acids. The CDR3 bases are TGTGCCAGCAGCTTAAGACAGGGTAGCTCCTACGAGCAGTACTTC. Protein sequence: CASSLRQGSSYEQYF.

The rearrangement links TRBV7-2 to TRBJ1-2; 7 nucleotides agree with TRBD1. The CDR3 runs to 15 residues. Germline values: CDR1 SGHTA, CDR2 FQGNSA. With 4 bases clipped from V and 8 bases from J, the junction kept 13 bases outside the gene matches. In nucleotides, the CDR3 is TGTGCCAGCAGCTCACCCCGGGGACAGCTCATGGGCTACACCTTC. It translates to CASSSPRGQLMGYTF.

This chain uses TRBV7-8 with TRBJ1-4; D may be TRBD1 (6 bases). In germline, CDR1 is SGHVS, CDR2 FQNEAQ. Trimming left V 5 bases short and J 2 bases short, with 12 bases between. The CDR3 runs to 15 residues. The CDR3 coding sequence is TGTGCCAGCAGCGGACAGTCCGTGACTAATGAAAAACTGTTTTTT. Protein sequence: CASSGQSVTNEKLFF.

Written as DNA, the CDR3 is TGTGCCACGCCTGATGTGCTCGGTCTTCATGGCTACACCTTC. It is translated as CATPDVLGLHGYTF. The V call is TRBV19, the J call TRBJ1-2; D call uncertain. This CDR3 has 14 residues. Per germline, CDR1 LNHDA and CDR2 SQIVND (reference sequence). Trimming removed 10 bases from V and 6 bases from J, with 21 bases in between.

The J gene is TRBJ2-1, the V gene TRBV6-4, with 10 bases fitting TRBD2. J was trimmed by 3 bases and V by 2 bases; bases with no gene match: 10. This CDR3 contains 18 residues. Germline V gene sequence: CDR1 MRHNA, CDR2 SNTAGT. The CDR3: CASSDPARAGGFYNEQFF. The CDR3 coding sequence is TGTGCCAGCAGTGACCCCGCCAGAGCGGGAGGGTTCTACAATGAGCAGTTCTTC.

This clone showed up just once. V gene TRBV4-3 combines with J gene TRBJ2-5, with a tentative D call TRBD1 (6 bases). V lost 2 bases, J lost 4 bases, and 8 bases lay in between. Germline assignment: CDR1 LGHNA and CDR2 YSLEER. This CDR3 spans 13 amino acids. The CDR3 nucleotides are TGCGCCAGCAGCCAATTCAGGGGAGAGACCCAGTACTTC. It yields the protein CASSQFRGETQYF.

The chain links TRBV6-5 to TRBJ1-2, with a weak D call TRBD1 (5 bases). The CDR3 has 14 residues. Per germline, CDR1 MNHEY and CDR2 SVGAGI. V gave up 7 bases and J gave up 4 bases, with 16 bases separating them. CDR3 DNA sequence: TGTGCCAGCACTTTACGGGCGGGGCTCTATGGCTACACCTTC. Translation gives CASTLRAGLYGYTF.

This chain joins TRBV29-1 and TRBJ1-2; maybe TRBD1 (6 bases). Looked up from germline, CDR1 is SQVTM and CDR2 is ANQGSEA. The CDR3 has 14 residues. Trimming took off 3 bases at V and 11 bases at J, with 22 bases between the two ends. The CDR3 protein is CSVDWGQGSFGYTF. The CDR3 nucleotides are TGCAGCGTTGACTGGGGGCAGGGTTCGTTTGGATACACCTTC.

The rearrangement joins TRBV7-2 to TRBJ1-1, with 7 bases fitting TRBD1. The germline V gene has CDR1 SGHTA and CDR2 FQGNSA. CDR3 size: 14 residues. The J segment lost 5 bases and the V segment lost 3 bases, leaving 6 bases of the junction unmatched. CDR3 coding DNA: TGTGCCAGCAGCTTGGACAGGTCTGGGACTGAAGCTTTCTTT. Translating it yields CASSLDRSGTEAFF.

The chain carries TRBV2 and TRBJ1-2; D is perhaps TRBD1 (6 bases). Germline assignment: CDR1 SNHLY and CDR2 FYNNEI. There are 14 residues in the CDR3. V dropped 8 bases and J dropped 7 bases, with 20 bases sitting between them. The CDR3 DNA follows: TGTGCCAGCTTCCTAGTCACAGGGTTACTTGGCTACACCTTC. This gives the protein CASFLVTGLLGYTF.

This clone has at least ten counts. The chain combines TRBV11-2 with TRBJ1-1; D possibly corresponds to TRBD1 (5 bases). Trimming removed 3 bases from V and 1 base from J, with 6 bases in between. The CDR3 runs 13 residues. Germline values: CDR1 SGHAT, CDR2 FQNNGV. The CDR3 here is CASSFGGNTEAFF. The CDR3 region has the DNA TGTGCCAGCAGCTTCGGGGGGAACACTGAAGCTTTCTTT.